This TCR beta chain was captured by sequencing in a study of blood T cell repertoires in COVID-19. Germline CDR1 reads GTSNPN; CDR2 reads SVGIG (reference sequence). The CDR3 extends over 14 amino acids. V lost 3 bases and J 0 bases, leaving 11 bases between the germline ends. Cohort allocation depended upon clinical history that participants reported. Donors in Cohort 3 who had recovered were those with two negative PCRs, healthcare professional clearance, or resolution of their symptoms. In the authors' methods: Reference gene primer amplification in the assay estimated nucleated cell counts. The protocol was immunoSEQ multiplex PCR, while the TCRdb copy is restricted to in-frame clones and leaves out a portion. For V, J and clone size, that table is used; D and trimming come from the DNA. The sample holds roughly 330,000 clones, 70% to 90% seen once.

V is TRBV30 and J is TRBJ1-1; D gene unclear. The sample was PBMCs or T cells enriched from blood (not recorded which). The TCR was taken from a woman aged 25 to 39 who had recovered from COVID-19. The CDR3 sequence: CAWSLLGLNTEAFF. CDR3 DNA: TGTGCCTGGAGCCTTCTTGGCTTGAACACTGAAGCTTTCTTT.